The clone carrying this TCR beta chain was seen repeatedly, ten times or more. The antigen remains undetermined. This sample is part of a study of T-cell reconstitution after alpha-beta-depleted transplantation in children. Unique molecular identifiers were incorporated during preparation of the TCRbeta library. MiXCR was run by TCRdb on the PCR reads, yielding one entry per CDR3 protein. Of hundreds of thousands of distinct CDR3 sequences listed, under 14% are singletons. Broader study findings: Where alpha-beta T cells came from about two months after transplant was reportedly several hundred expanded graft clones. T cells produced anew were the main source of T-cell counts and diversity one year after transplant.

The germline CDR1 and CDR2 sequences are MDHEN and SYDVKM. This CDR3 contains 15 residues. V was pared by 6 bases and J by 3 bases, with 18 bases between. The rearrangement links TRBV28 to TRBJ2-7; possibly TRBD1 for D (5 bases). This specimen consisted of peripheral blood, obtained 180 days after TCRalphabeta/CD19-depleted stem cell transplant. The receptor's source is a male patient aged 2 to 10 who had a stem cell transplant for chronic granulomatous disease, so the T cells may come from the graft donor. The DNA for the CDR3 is TGTGCCAGCAGCCCATTTAGGGATAGGGGCTACGAGCAGTACTTC. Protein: CASSPFRDRGYEQYF. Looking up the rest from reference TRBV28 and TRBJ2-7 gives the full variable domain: DVKVTQSSRYLVKRTGEKVFLECVQDMDHENMFWYRQDPGLGLRLIYFSYDVKMKEKGDIPEGYSVSREKKERFSLILESASTNQTSMYLCASSPFRDRGYEQYFGPGTRLTVT.